These 9 T cell receptor beta chains were all obtained from the same sample, sequenced in a study of CD8+CD57+ T cells in acquired aplastic anemia. Selection for sequencing was limited to patients who had shown CD8+CD57+ cell expansion by flow cytometry. CDR3 and TCR beta VDJ profiling relied on a genomic DNA template. TCRdb independently ran MiXCR on the reads; one entry per CDR3 protein. The sample records just over 450,000 distinct CDR3 sequences, around a third being singletons. Sequencing was done on a sample of sorted CD4+, CD8+, or CD8+CD57+ T cells (not recorded which) from PBMCs. Receptors were obtained from a human donor with aplastic anemia.

This chain connects TRBV5-6 to TRBJ1-3, with D maybe TRBD1 (6 bases). Germline V gene data show CDR1 as SGHDT and CDR2 as YYEEEE. This CDR3 region has 13 residues. Trimming cost V 1 base and J 8 bases, with 10 bases left between them. This CDR3 is CASSLPAGDTIYF. The CDR3 coding sequence is TGTGCCAGCAGCTTGCCGGCAGGGGACACCATATATTTT. Supplemented by reference TRBV5-6 and TRBJ1-3, the full variable domain reads DAGVTQSPTHLIKTRGQQVTLRCSPKSGHDTVSWYQQALGQGPQFIFQYYEEEERQRGNFPDRFSGHQFPNYSSELNVNALLLGDSALYLCASSLPAGDTIYFGEGSWLTVV.

The chain is built from TRBV11-2 and TRBJ2-3, with D possibly being TRBD2 (6 bases). The V end was cut by 4 bases, the J end by 8 bases, with 7 bases between. From germline, CDR1 is SGHAT and CDR2 FQNNGV. The CDR3 sequence is 11 residues long. In DNA form, the CDR3 reads TGTGCCAGCAGCTCGGGGGTTACGCAGTATTTT. Protein sequence: CASSSGVTQYF. The entire variable domain, with the rest obtained from reference TRBV11-2 and TRBJ2-3, is as follows: EAGVAQSPRYKIIEKRQSVAFWCNPISGHATLYWYQQILGQGPKLLIQFQNNGVVDDSQLPKDRFSAERLKGVDSTLKIQPAKLEDSAVYLCASSSGVTQYFGPGTRLTVL.

In DNA, the CDR3 is TGTGCCAGCAGCCAGCGGGGGGAGACCCAGTACTTC. This gives the protein CASSQRGETQYF. The V call is TRBV7-6, the J call TRBJ2-5, with 8 positions matching TRBD2. This CDR3 has 12 amino acids. V dropped 5 bases and J dropped 5; count of bases not matched to a gene: 1. Germline CDR1 reads SGHVS; CDR2 reads FNYEAQ.

This clonotype was seen at least ten times. J is TRBJ2-7 and V is TRBV19; 7 bases are a match to TRBD1. The CDR3 runs 15 residues. The ends lost 0 bases at V and 0 bases at J; junction bases unmatched: 2. Germline V gene lookup returns CDR1 LNHDA and CDR2 SQIVND (reference sequence). DNA of the CDR3: TGTGCCAGTAGTATAGACCGACAGGGCTCCTACGAGCAGTACTTC. This sequence encodes CASSIDRQGSYEQYF.

This clonotype was recorded at least ten times. The chain carries TRBV9 and TRBJ2-3; 7 bases are a match to TRBD2. After removal of 2 bases from V and 0 bases from J, the junction contained 6 bases not matched to a gene. CDR3 length: 16 residues. CDR1 is SGDLS and CDR2 is YYNGEE in the germline V gene. CDR3 DNA: TGTGCCAGCAGCGTGGGTACTAGCGTAAGCACAGATACGCAGTATTTT. Its protein product is CASSVGTSVSTDTQYF.

This clonotype was picked up one time. This CDR3 is CASSFPDKNYGYTF. The CDR3 DNA reads TGTGCCAGCAGCTTTCCGGATAAAAACTATGGCTACACCTTC. The genes are TRBV7-2 and TRBJ1-2; D is undetermined. Germline CDR1 is SGHTA and CDR2 is FQGNSA. The ends were cut back, 3 bases at V and 2 bases at J, with 10 bases in the middle. CDR3 size: 14 residues.

There are many counts of this clonotype. This rearrangement joins TRBV5-5 to TRBJ1-6; no clear D gene. The germline V gene has CDR1 SGHKS and CDR2 YYEKEE (reference sequence). Trimming cost V 2 bases and J 8 bases, with 8 bases left between them. The CDR3 is 13 residues long. The CDR3 protein is CASSFLDYSPLHF. Written as DNA, the CDR3 is TGTGCCAGCAGCTTTCTTGACTATTCACCCCTCCACTTT.

This chain connects TRBV11-1 to TRBJ2-7; 10 positions match TRBD1. This CDR3 is 14 amino acids long. The J segment lost 2 bases and the V segment lost 5 bases, leaving 3 bases of the junction unmatched. The germline gives CDR1 SGHAT, CDR2 FQDESV (reference sequence). The CDR3 loop reads CASSRTGGPYEQYF. DNA for the CDR3: TGTGCCAGCAGCAGGACAGGGGGTCCCTACGAGCAGTACTTC.

V gene TRBV2 combines with J gene TRBJ1-5, with a weak D call TRBD1 (6 bases). The CDR3 is made up of 12 amino acids. Germline V gene lookup returns CDR1 SNHLY and CDR2 FYNNEI. V was pared by 7 bases and J by 7 bases, with 11 bases between. CDR3 loop: CASTEGGQPQHF. The CDR3 region has the DNA TGTGCCAGCACTGAGGGGGGGCAGCCCCAGCATTTT. Full variable domain (outside the CDR3, taken from reference TRBV2 and TRBJ1-5): EPEVTQTPSHQVTQMGQEVILRCVPISNHLYFYWYRQILGQKVEFLVSFYNNEISEKSEIFDDQFSVERPDGSNFTLKIRSTKLEDSAMYFCASTEGGQPQHFGDGTRLSIL.